This T cell receptor (beta chain) was recovered during a study of T-cell memory formation after mild COVID-19. General study results and limits: Memory cells collected pre-infection included some clones that later responded, suggesting cross-reactive memory joined.

One entry per CDR3 protein results from TCRdb running MiXCR on the 5' RACE reads. Among 300,000 to 400,000 distinct CDR3 sequences listed, approximately 14% were seen once. V dropped 1 base and J dropped 2 bases, with 9 bases sitting between them. Germline V gene lookup returns CDR1 LGHNA and CDR2 YSLEER. CDR3 length: 15 amino acids. About this clonotype itself: Its specificity is unknown.

The genes are TRBV4-3 and TRBJ1-3, with D possibly matching TRBD1 (5 bases). The specimen sequenced was PBMCs or a T cell subset sorted from them (not recorded which). The receptor was isolated from a man between 18 and 35 years old who had mild COVID-19 (a few samples of this study predate the infection). Cell type and time point are not known. This chain's CDR3 is CASSQVSGAGNTIYF. DNA for the CDR3: TGCGCCAGCAGCCAAGTCTCGGGGGCTGGAAACACCATATATTTT.